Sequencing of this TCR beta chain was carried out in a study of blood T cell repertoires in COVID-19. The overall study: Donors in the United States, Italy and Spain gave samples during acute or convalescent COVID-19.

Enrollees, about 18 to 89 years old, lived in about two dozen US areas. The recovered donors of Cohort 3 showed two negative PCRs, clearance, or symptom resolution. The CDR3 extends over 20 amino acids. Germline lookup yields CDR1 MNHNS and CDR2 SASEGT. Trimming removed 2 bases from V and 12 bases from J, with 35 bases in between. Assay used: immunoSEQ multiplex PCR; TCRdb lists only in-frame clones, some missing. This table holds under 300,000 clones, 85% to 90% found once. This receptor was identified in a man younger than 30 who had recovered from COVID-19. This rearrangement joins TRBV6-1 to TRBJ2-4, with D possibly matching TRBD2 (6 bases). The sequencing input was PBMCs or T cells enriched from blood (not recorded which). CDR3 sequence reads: CASSELAIRTPRDRARGQYF. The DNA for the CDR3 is TGTGCCAGCAGTGAATTAGCGATTCGTACACCTAGAGACAGAGCGCGGGGTCAGTACTTC.